What follows is one T cell receptor beta chain and its context. The antigen remains unidentified. The data were taken from a study of cytomegalovirus exposure and HLA in healthy donors. Overall study findings and caveats: A few of the chains that were CMV-associated were confirmed in vitro to be specific for CMV antigens.

Germline V gene data show CDR1 as MNHNS and CDR2 as SASEGT. CDR3 length: 16 residues. Trimming took off 2 bases at V and 0 bases at J, with 10 bases between the two ends. PCR employed 60 Vbeta and 13 Jbeta primers. Profiled with immunoSEQ multiplex PCR; TCRdb holds only in-frame clones, not every one. The sample holds fewer than 250,000 clones; 75% to 80% are singletons and the top ten take roughly an eighth. The clonotype was recovered from a woman in her twenties or thirties in good health and CMV-seropositive. The specimen was PBMCs. The chain couples TRBV6-1 to TRBJ2-2; no reliable D call. The CDR3 nucleotides read TGTGCCAGCAGTGAATGGTGGCTGGCGAACACCGGGGAGCTGTTTTTT. This translates into CASSEWWLANTGELFF.